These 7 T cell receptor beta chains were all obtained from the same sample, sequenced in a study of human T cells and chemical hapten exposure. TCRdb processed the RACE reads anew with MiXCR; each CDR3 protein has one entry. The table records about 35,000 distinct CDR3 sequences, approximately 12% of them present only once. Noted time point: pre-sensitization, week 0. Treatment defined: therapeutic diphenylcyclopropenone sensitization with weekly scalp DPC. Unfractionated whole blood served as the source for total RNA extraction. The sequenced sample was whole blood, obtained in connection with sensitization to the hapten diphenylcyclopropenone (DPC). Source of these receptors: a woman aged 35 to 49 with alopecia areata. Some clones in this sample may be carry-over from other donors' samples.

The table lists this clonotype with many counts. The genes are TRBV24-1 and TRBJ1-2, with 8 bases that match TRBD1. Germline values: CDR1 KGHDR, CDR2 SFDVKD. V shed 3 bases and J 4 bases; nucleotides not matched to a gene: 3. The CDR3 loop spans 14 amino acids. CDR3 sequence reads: CATSDSRGLYGYTF. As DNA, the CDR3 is TGTGCCACCAGTGATAGCAGGGGGCTCTATGGCTACACCTTC.

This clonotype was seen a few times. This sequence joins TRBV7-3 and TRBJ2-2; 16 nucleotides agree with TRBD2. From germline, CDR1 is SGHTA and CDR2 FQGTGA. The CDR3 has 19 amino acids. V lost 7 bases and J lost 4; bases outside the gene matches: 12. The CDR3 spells CASTTRGTSGRAFTGELFF. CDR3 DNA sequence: TGTGCCAGCACCACCCGAGGGACTAGCGGGAGGGCCTTCACCGGGGAGCTGTTTTTT.

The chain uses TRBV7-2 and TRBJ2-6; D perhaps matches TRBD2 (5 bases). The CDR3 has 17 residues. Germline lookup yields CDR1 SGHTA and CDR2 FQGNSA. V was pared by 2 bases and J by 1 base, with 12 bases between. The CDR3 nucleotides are TGTGCCAGCAGCTTATTTCCGGGGTCGTCTGGGGCCAACGTCCTGACTTTC. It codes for CASSLFPGSSGANVLTF.

The CDR3 region is CASSVQPNTEAFF. The CDR3 DNA follows: TGTGCCAGCAGCGTCCAGCCTAACACTGAAGCTTTCTTT. The genes are TRBV9 and TRBJ1-1; D gene unclear. With 2 bases removed from V and 2 bases from J, the gap between germline ends came to 7 bases. This CDR3 is built from 13 residues. CDR1 SGDLS and CDR2 YYNGEE come from the germline V gene.

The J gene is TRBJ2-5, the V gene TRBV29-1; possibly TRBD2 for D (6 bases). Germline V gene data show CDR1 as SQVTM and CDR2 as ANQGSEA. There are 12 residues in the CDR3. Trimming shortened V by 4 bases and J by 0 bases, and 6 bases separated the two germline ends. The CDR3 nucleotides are TGCAGCGTTGGGGGGGACCAAGAGACCCAGTACTTC. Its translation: CSVGGDQETQYF.

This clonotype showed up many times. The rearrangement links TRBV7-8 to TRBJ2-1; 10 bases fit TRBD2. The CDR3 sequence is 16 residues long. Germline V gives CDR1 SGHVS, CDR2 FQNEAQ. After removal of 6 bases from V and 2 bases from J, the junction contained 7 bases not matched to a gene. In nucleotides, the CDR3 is TGTGCCAGCAGTTTTACACTAGCGGGACCCTACAATGAGCAGTTCTTC. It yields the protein CASSFTLAGPYNEQFF. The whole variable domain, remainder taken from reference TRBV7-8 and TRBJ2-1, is GAGVSQSPRYKVAKRGQDVALRCDPISGHVSLFWYQQALGQGPEFLTYFQNEAQLDKSGLPSDRFFAERPEGSVSTLKIQRTQQEDSAVYLCASSFTLAGPYNEQFFGPGTRLTVL.

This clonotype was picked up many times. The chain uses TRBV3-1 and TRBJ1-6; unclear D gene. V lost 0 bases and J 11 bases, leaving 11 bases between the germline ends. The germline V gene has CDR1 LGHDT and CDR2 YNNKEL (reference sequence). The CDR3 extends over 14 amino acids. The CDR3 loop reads CASSQEGPGAPLHF. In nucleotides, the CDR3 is TGTGCCAGCAGCCAAGAAGGGCCCGGGGCACCCCTCCACTTT.